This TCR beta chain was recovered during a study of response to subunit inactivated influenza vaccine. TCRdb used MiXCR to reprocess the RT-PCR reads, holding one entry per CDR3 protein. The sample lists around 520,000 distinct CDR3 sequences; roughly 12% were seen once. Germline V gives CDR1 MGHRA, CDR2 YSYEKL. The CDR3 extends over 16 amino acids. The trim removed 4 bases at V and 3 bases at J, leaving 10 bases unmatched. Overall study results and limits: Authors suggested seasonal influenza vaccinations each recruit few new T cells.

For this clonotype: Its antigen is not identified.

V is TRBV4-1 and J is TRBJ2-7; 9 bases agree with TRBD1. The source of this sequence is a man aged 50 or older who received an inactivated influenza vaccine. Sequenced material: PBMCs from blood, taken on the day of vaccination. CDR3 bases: TGCGCCAGCAGCCGAGATAGACAGGGGGGGGTCTACGAGCAGTACTTC. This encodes CASSRDRQGGVYEQYF.